The 12 T cell receptor beta chains in this list originate from one sample, sequenced in a study of OX40 agonist ivuxolimab in advanced cancers. TCRdb's table, derived via immunoSEQ multiplex PCR, lists solely in-frame clones and lacks some. The data contain some 76,000 clones, about 87% of them seen just once; the ten biggest clones take up approximately 7%. The sequencing here drew on CD4+ or CD8+ T cells sorted from blood, taken in a trial of the OX40 agonist ivuxolimab. The receptor source for this set is an adult with an advanced solid tumor such as melanoma, head and neck, liver or kidney cancer.

The chain uses TRBV19 and TRBJ2-1, with D possibly being TRBD1 (5 bases). Germline V lookup: CDR1 LNHDA, CDR2 SQIVND (reference sequence). This CDR3 has 13 residues. Trimming took 4 bases from V and 4 from J, leaving 8 bases between them. The DNA for the CDR3 is TGTGCCAGTAGTAGACAGTTTTACAATGAGCAGTTCTTC. This translates into CASSRQFYNEQFF.

With regard to this clone: As the CDR3 is not closed by the conserved phenylalanine or tryptophan, this likely results from a read error. The chain carries TRBV4-3 and TRBJ2-7; D unresolved. This CDR3 is 17 amino acids long. Germline CDR1 is LGHNA and CDR2 is YSLEER. The V and J ends lost 6 bases and 6 bases respectively, with 27 bases between them. The CDR3 DNA is TGCGCCAGCAGACGCAGTGCGAAACAGCAAGCTCAGCGCGAGCAGTACCTC. It is translated as CASRRSAKQQAQREQYL.

This chain connects TRBV5-4 to TRBJ2-7, with D possibly matching TRBD2 (6 bases). V lost 5 bases, J lost 4 bases, and 16 bases lay in between. The CDR3 spans 14 residues. Germline V gene lookup returns CDR1 SGHNT and CDR2 YYREEE (reference sequence). The CDR3 DNA reads as TGTGCCAGCAGTATATTAGGTGGAGGGTACGAGCAGTACTTC. Amino acids: CASSILGGGYEQYF.

The chain joins TRBV27 to TRBJ1-5; D gene uncertain. This CDR3 has 14 amino acids. Trimming removed 5 bases from V and 0 bases from J, with 8 bases in between. CDR1 is MNHEY, CDR2 SMNVEV, per germline (reference sequence). CDR3 in DNA: TGTGCCAGCAGTCCGACCTATAGCAATCAGCCCCAGCATTTT. This sequence encodes CASSPTYSNQPQHF.

This chain joins TRBV5-8 and TRBJ2-5, with a weak D call TRBD1 (5 bases). TRBJ2-7 explains the end of the DNA better; the J call may be wrong. The CDR3 covers 15 residues. Germline values: CDR1 SGHTS, CDR2 YDEGEE. The CDR3: CASSLGAGKAYEQYF. Written as DNA, the CDR3 is TGTGCCAGCAGCTTGGGAGCAGGGAAGGCCTACGAGCAGTACTTC.

The chain joins TRBV7-2 to TRBJ2-3; the D gene is possibly TRBD1 (5 bases). Trimming left V 8 bases short and J 1 base short, with 10 bases between. Germline CDR1 and CDR2: SGHTA and FQGNSA. This CDR3 comprises 13 residues. The CDR3 DNA follows: TGTGCCAGCCGCAGGGCTGGCACAGATACGCAGTATTTT. Amino acid sequence: CASRRAGTDTQYF.

The chain couples TRBV27 to TRBJ1-5; a possible D gene is TRBD1 (6 bases). This CDR3 is built from 14 residues. Germline V gene sequence: CDR1 MNHEY, CDR2 SMNVEV (reference sequence). V lost 3 bases to trimming and J lost 5 bases, with 11 bases between them. The CDR3 DNA reads TGTGCCAGCAGTTTTTCGGGGGCCGATCAGCCCCAGCATTTT. This codes for CASSFSGADQPQHF.

For the CDR3, the DNA is TGTGCCAGCAGCTTAGTACAGGGGGTCTCTGGAAACACCATATATTTT. Translation: CASSLVQGVSGNTIYF. This chain uses TRBV7-6 with TRBJ1-3, with 8 bases lining up with TRBD1. CDR1 and CDR2 from the germline V gene are SGHVS and FNYEAQ. This CDR3 has 16 amino acids. The junction had 2 bases not matched to a gene; V was cut back by 1 base and J by 0 bases. The full variable domain, completed using reference TRBV7-6 and TRBJ1-3, is GAGVSQSPRYKVTKRGQDVALRCDPISGHVSLYWYRQALGQGPEFLTYFNYEAQQDKSGLPNDRFSAERPEGSISTLTIQRTEQRDSAMYRCASSLVQGVSGNTIYFGEGSWLTVV.

This clone was observed a single time. V usage is TRBV21-1 and J usage is TRBJ1-1; TRBD1 is the table's D call and was not checked against the DNA. TRBV21-1 is termed a pseudogene. CDR3 length: 17 residues. The CDR3 DNA is TGTGCCAGCAGCAAAGGGGTTGCGGGACAGGAAAACACTGAAGCTTTCTTT. It specifies CASSKGVAGQENTEAFF.

The chain employs TRBV18 and TRBJ1-4; D gene ambiguous. The CDR3 is made up of 14 amino acids. Germline V lookup: CDR1 KGHSH, CDR2 LQKENI. V dropped 3 bases and J dropped 0 bases, with 5 bases sitting between them. The CDR3 protein is CASSPSATNEKLFF. CDR3 sequence (DNA): TGTGCCAGCTCACCGTCCGCAACTAATGAAAAACTGTTTTTT.

The rearrangement joins TRBV5-1 to TRBJ1-1; possibly TRBD1 for D (6 bases). This CDR3 is built from 18 residues. The ends were cut back, 0 bases at V and 1 base at J, with 19 bases in the middle. Germline lookup yields CDR1 SGHRS and CDR2 YFSETQ. The CDR3: CASSLAFGLAGENTEAFF. As DNA, the CDR3 is TGCGCCAGCAGCTTGGCGTTTGGCTTGGCAGGGGAGAACACTGAAGCTTTCTTT.

Note on this clone: This same CDR3 is encoded by further DNA sequences in the sample. The chain has TRBV19 and TRBJ2-1; 8 bases align to TRBD2. The germline V gene has CDR1 LNHDA and CDR2 SQIVND (reference sequence). The CDR3 sequence is 15 residues long. V shed 5 bases, J shed 4 bases, and the junction held 7 bases outside the gene matches. CDR3 protein: CASSWVAGGYNEQFF. The CDR3 DNA reads as TGTGCCAGTAGTTGGGTGGCGGGGGGTTACAATGAGCAGTTCTTC.